Below are 8 T cell receptor beta chains sequenced from a single sample in a study of T cells in Graves' hyperthyroidism and ophthalmopathy. The investigators amplified TCR beta CDR3 regions from RNA transcripts. HTBI primers were employed in a first-round RT-PCR of the TCR CDR3. TCRdb ran MiXCR on the multiplex PCR reads and lists one entry per CDR3 protein. Among about 840,000 distinct CDR3 sequences listed, around 39% were seen once. Sequencing was done on a sample of blood. The source is a young man with Graves' hyperthyroidism.

The V and J genes are TRBV12-3 or TRBV12-4 and TRBJ2-2, with D perhaps TRBD1 (7 bases). V lost 7 bases and J 4 bases, leaving 19 bases between the germline ends. The CDR3 has 16 amino acids. In DNA form, the CDR3 reads TGTGCCAGCACCCGAGGGGGCAGGGGGGTCACCGGGGAGCTGTTTTTT. Its protein product is CASTRGGRGVTGELFF.

This clonotype has just a few counts. The rearrangement joins TRBV9 to TRBJ1-1; 10 bases align to TRBD1. The trim removed 9 bases at V and 1 base at J, leaving 18 bases unmatched. CDR3 length: 18 amino acids. Germline CDR1 reads SGDLS; CDR2 reads YYNGEE. The CDR3 reads CATCLGGQGRQKNTEAFF. The CDR3 DNA reads as TGTGCCACCTGCCTCGGGGGACAGGGGAGACAGAAGAACACTGAAGCTTTCTTT.

This sequence joins TRBV12-3 or TRBV12-4 and TRBJ2-5; 14 bases line up with TRBD2. J was trimmed by 5 bases and V by 7 bases; bases with no gene match: 6. The CDR3 loop spans 15 amino acids. The CDR3 sequence: CASKGTSGGSETQYF. CDR3 sequence (DNA): TGTGCCAGCAAGGGGACTAGCGGGGGATCGGAGACCCAGTACTTC.

J is TRBJ1-2 and V is TRBV2; perhaps TRBD1 as D (5 bases). Germline V CDR1 and CDR2: SNHLY, FYNNEI. There are 13 residues in the CDR3. V was cut by 5 bases and J by 4 bases, with 11 bases left in between. In nucleotides, the CDR3 is TGTGCCAGCAGTCGGCAGGGTGGCTATGGCTACACCTTC. Translation: CASSRQGGYGYTF.

This clonotype was found many times. This sequence joins TRBV10-2 and TRBJ2-5; perhaps TRBD2 as D (5 bases). Deletions cut 5 bases from V and 9 bases from J, with 16 bases between. Germline V gene sequence: CDR1 WSHSY, CDR2 SAAADI. The CDR3 has 13 amino acids. The CDR3 protein is CASSSDPSAAQYF. The DNA of the CDR3 is TGCGCCAGCAGTTCGGACCCATCAGCGGCCCAGTACTTC.

The V and J genes are TRBV29-1 and TRBJ1-4; unclear D gene. The germline V and J ends were trimmed by 8 bases and 3 bases, with 16 bases remaining between them. The CDR3 is 14 amino acids. Germline CDR1 and CDR2: SQVTM and ANQGSEA. CDR3 DNA sequence: TGCAGCTTGTACCGAGGTCAACCTAATGAAAAACTGTTTTTT. Residues: CSLYRGQPNEKLFF.

The sample holds many counts of this clonotype. The V gene is TRBV10-3, the J gene TRBJ2-2; 9 nucleotides line up with TRBD2. The CDR3 totals 13 residues. Germline V gene lookup returns CDR1 ENHRY and CDR2 SYGVKD. The V and J ends lost 10 bases and 4 bases, in that order; junction bases with no gene match: 4. The DNA of the CDR3 is TGTGCCACCTTAGCGGGGGCCACCGGGGAGCTGTTTTTT. Translated: CATLAGATGELFF.

This clonotype was counted many times. The chain links TRBV7-3 to TRBJ2-5, with 9 bases matching TRBD2. The junction had 3 bases not matched to a gene; V was cut back by 2 bases and J by 5 bases. This CDR3 has 14 amino acids. Germline V lookup: CDR1 SGHTA, CDR2 FQGTGA. CDR3 bases: TGTGCCAGCAGCTTAGGACTAGCGCGTGAGACCCAGTACTTC. Translated, it gives CASSLGLARETQYF.